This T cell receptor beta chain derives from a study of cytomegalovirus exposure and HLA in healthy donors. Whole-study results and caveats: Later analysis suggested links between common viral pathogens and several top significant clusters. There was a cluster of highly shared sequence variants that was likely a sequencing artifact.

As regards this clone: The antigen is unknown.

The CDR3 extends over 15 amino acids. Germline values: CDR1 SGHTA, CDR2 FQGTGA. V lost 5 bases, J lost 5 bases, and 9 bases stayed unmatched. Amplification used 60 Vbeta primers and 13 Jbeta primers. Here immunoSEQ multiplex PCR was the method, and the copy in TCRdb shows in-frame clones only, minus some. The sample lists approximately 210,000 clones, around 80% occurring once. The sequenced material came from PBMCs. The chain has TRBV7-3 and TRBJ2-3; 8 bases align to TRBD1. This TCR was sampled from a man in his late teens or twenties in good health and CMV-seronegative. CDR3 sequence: CASSRTGFSGDTQYF. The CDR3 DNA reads TGTGCCAGCAGCCGGACAGGGTTTAGTGGAGATACGCAGTATTTT.